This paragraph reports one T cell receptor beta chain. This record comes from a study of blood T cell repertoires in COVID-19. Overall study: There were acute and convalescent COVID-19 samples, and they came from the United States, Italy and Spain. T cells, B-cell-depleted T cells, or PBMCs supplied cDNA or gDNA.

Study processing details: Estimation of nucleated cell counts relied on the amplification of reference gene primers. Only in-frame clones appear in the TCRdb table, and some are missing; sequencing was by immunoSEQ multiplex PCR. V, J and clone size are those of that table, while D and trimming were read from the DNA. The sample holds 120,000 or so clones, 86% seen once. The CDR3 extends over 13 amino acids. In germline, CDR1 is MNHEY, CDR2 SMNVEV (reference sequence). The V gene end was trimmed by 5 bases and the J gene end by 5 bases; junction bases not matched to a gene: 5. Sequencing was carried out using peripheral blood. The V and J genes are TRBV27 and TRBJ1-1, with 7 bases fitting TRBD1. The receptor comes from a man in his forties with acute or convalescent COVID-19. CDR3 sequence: CASSTTGFTEAFF. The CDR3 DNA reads TGTGCCAGCAGTACGACAGGGTTTACTGAAGCTTTCTTT.